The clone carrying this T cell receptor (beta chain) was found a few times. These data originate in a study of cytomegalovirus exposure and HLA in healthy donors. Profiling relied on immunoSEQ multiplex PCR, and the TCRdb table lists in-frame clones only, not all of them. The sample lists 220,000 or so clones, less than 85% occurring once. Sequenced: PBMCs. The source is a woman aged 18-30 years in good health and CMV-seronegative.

In DNA, the CDR3 is TGTGCCAGCAGCTTAGGTCGACAGACGGCAAACACTGAAGCTTTCTTT. Residues: CASSLGRQTANTEAFF. This chain uses TRBV7-2 with TRBJ1-1; tentatively, D is TRBD1 (5 bases). The germline CDR1 and CDR2 sequences are SGHTA and FQGNSA. The CDR3 is 16 residues long. Trimming removed 1 base at V and 2 bases at J, with 14 bases between.